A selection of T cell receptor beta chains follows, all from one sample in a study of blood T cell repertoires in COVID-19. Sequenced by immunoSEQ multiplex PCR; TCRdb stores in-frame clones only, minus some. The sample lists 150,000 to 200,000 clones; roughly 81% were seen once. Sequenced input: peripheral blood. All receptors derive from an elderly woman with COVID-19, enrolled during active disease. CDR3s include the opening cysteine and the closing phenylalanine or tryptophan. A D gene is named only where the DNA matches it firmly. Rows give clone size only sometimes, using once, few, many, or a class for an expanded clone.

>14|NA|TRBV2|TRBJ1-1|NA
CASRPGGARTEAFF
TGTGCCAGCAGGCCGGGGGGGGCACGGACTGAAGCTTTCTTT
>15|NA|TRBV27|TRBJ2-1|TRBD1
CASTLRGPSYNEQFF
TGTGCCAGCACCTTAAGGGGGCCCTCCTACAATGAGCAGTTCTTC
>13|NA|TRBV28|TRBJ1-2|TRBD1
CASRIQGTYGYTF
TGTGCCAGCAGGATACAGGGGACCTATGGCTACACCTTC
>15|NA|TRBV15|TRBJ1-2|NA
CATSRDYGGSGGYTF
TGTGCCACCAGCAGAGATTACGGGGGGTCGGGCGGCTACACCTTC
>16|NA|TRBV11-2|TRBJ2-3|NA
CASSLAGSGAGDTQYF
TGTGCCAGCAGCTTAGCGGGGAGCGGAGCGGGAGATACGCAGTATTTT
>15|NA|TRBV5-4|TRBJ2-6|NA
CASSLVGGGANVLTF
TGTGCCAGCAGCTTGGTGGGGGGAGGGGCCAACGTCCTGACTTTC
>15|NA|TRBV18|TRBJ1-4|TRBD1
CASSPRQGMGEKLFF
TGTGCCAGCTCACCACGACAGGGCATGGGTGAAAAACTGTTTTTT
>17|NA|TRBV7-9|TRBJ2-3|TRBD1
CASSLLIGTGRTDTQYF
TGTGCCAGCAGCTTGTTAATCGGGACAGGGAGGACAGATACGCAGTATTTT
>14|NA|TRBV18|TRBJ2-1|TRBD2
CASSPRSGSDEQFF
TGTGCCAGCTCACCTCGGAGCGGGAGCGATGAGCAGTTCTTC
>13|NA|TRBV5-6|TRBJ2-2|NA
CASIRSESGELFF
TGTGCCAGCATTCGCTCTGAGAGCGGGGAGCTGTTTTTT
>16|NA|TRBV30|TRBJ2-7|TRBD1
CAWRGYGDRASYEQYF
TGTGCCTGGAGAGGGTATGGGGACAGGGCGTCCTACGAGCAGTACTTC
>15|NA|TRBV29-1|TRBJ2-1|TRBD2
CSVEGLAGEKNEQFF
TGCAGCGTTGAAGGTTTAGCGGGGGAGAAAAATGAGCAGTTCTTC
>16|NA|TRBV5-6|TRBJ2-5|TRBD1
CASSFPGQGAFETQYF
TGTGCCAGCAGCTTCCCGGGACAGGGGGCTTTTGAGACCCAGTACTTC
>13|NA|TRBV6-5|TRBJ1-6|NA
CASSFQGNSPLHF
TGTGCCAGCTCGTTCCAGGGGAATTCACCCCTCCACTTT
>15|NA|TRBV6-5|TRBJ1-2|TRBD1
CASRSRTGNDYGYTF
TGTGCCAGCAGGAGTCGGACAGGGAACGACTATGGCTACACCTTC
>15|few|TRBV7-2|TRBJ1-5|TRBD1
CASSLGGQGAQPQHF
TGTGCCAGCAGCTTAGGTGGACAGGGGGCTCAGCCCCAGCATTTT
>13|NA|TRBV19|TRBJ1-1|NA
CASSINRETEAFF
TGTGCCAGTAGTATCAACAGGGAAACTGAAGCTTTCTTT
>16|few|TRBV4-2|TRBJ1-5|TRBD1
CASSQDWDSYNQPQHF
TGTGCCAGCAGCCAAGATTGGGACAGTTACAATCAGCCCCAGCATTTT
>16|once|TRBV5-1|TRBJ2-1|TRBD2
CASSANSGRAPNEQFF
TGCGCCAGCAGCGCAAATAGCGGGAGGGCTCCCAATGAGCAGTTCTTC
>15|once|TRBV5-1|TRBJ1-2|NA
CASSLERAGLFGYTF
TGCGCCAGCAGCTTGGAAAGGGCAGGACTATTCGGCTACACCTTC
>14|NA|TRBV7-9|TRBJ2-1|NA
CASSADYRLNEQFF
TGTGCCAGCAGCGCGGACTATCGACTCAATGAGCAGTTCTTC
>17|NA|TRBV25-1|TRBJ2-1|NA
CASSEPRAGPSYNEQFF
TGTGCCAGCAGTGAGCCCCGGGCGGGGCCCTCCTACAATGAGCAGTTCTTC
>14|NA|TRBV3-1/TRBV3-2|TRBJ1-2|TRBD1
CASTGQGYNYGYTF
TGTGCCAGCACGGGACAGGGGTATAACTATGGCTACACCTTC
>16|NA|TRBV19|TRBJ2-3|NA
CASSMQGARERDTQYF
TGTGCCAGTAGTATGCAGGGCGCTAGAGAACGAGATACGCAGTATTTT
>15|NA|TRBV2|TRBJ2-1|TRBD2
CASSSRGGPLNEQFF
TGTGCCAGCAGCAGTAGGGGAGGGCCCCTCAATGAGCAGTTCTTC
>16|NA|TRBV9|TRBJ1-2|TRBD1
CASSASVGQGNYGYTF
TGTGCCAGCAGCGCCTCCGTGGGACAGGGGAACTATGGCTACACCTTC
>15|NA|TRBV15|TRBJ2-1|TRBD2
CATSRDLAAYNEQFF
TGTGCCACCAGCAGAGACCTAGCGGCCTACAATGAGCAGTTCTTC
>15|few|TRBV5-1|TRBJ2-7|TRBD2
CASSFASGKSYEQYF
TGCGCCAGCAGCTTTGCTAGCGGGAAATCCTACGAGCAGTACTTC
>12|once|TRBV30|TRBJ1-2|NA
CAWSFGGYGYTF
TGTGCCTGGAGTTTCGGGGGCTATGGCTACACCTTC